The present TCR beta chain was sequenced within a study of CD8 T cells in ankylosing spondylitis. This clonotype showed up just once. The antigen remains unidentified. Libraries for TCR beta were made by quantitative 5'-RACE with molecular barcodes. TCRdb itself ran the 5' RACE reads through MiXCR, one entry per CDR3 protein. In the table there are about 800,000 distinct CDR3 sequences, around 11% of which are singletons. CDR3 length: 14 amino acids. The germline CDR1 and CDR2 sequences are LNHNV and YYDKDF (reference sequence). V shed 9 bases, J shed 4 bases, and the junction held 9 bases outside the gene matches. Whole-study findings and limits: Clones linked to the disease showed a CD8+ phenotype. They occurred at relatively low frequencies in peripheral blood. Clones linked to disease were reported to show significant enrichment in matched ankylosing spondylitis synovial fluid. Characteristic, it appeared, of ankylosing spondylitis blood was a TCR beta motif of several highly homologous variants.

The chain carries TRBV15 and TRBJ2-7, with 10 bases matching TRBD1. The receptor comes from a male donor with ankylosing spondylitis. Sequenced input: blood, either unsorted or a sorted T cell fraction (not recorded which). The CDR3 bases are TGTGCCACGGCTCCCCGGACAGGGGGTTACGAGCAGTACTTC. Protein: CATAPRTGGYEQYF.